This T cell receptor beta chain was sequenced in a study of blood T cell repertoires in COVID-19. At the level of the study: Whether acute or convalescent, the COVID-19 samples came from the United States, Italy and Spain.

This clone came up a few times. V lost 6 bases, J lost 1 base, and 15 bases lay in between. The V gene's germline CDR1 is SEHNR and CDR2 FQNEAQ (reference sequence). The CDR3 sequence is 15 residues long. Produced via immunoSEQ multiplex PCR; TCRdb's table is partial and in-frame only. Of about 330,000 clones detected, more than 75% appear once; the ten largest clones hold about 5.4%. The source of this sequence is a woman younger than 45 who had recovered from COVID-19. V is TRBV7-9 and J is TRBJ1-1; D might be TRBD1 (5 bases). The sequencing input was PBMCs or T cells enriched from blood (not recorded which). The CDR3 coding sequence is TGTGCCAGCAGTCTGGGAGGGGACGGGAACACTGAAGCTTTCTTT. Its translation: CASSLGGDGNTEAFF.